The 24 T cell receptor beta chains presented below share a single source sample, sequenced in a study of shared clonotypes between healthy human individuals. This table comes from immunoSEQ multiplex PCR, and its TCRdb copy is limited to in-frame clones, with some not included. The sample carries millions of clones, 85% to 95% recorded once. The material sequenced was naive CD4+ T cells sorted from blood. Documented subset: CD45RA+ positively selected. These receptors originate from a man younger than 35 in good health.

The CDR3 is CAWGKLSSYEQYF. The CDR3 DNA reads as TGTGCCTGGGGAAAGTTGAGCTCCTACGAGCAGTACTTC. The J gene is TRBJ2-7, the V gene TRBV30; D remains ambiguous. The CDR3 sequence is 13 residues long. In germline, CDR1 is GTSNPN, CDR2 SVGIG (reference sequence). Trimming stripped 5 bases from V and 0 bases from J, with 11 bases between. Drawing the rest from reference TRBV30 and TRBJ2-7, the complete variable domain is SQTIHQWPATLVQPVGSPLSLECTVEGTSNPNLYWYRQAAGRGLQLLFYSVGIGQISSEVPQNLSASRPQDRQFILSSKKLLLSDSGFYLCAWGKLSSYEQYFGPGTRLTVT.

The chain is built from TRBV2 and TRBJ2-7, with D perhaps matching TRBD2 (5 bases). V was clipped by 3 bases and J by 0 bases, with 9 bases between them. Germline loops: CDR1 SNHLY, CDR2 FYNNEI. This CDR3 has 14 residues. CDR3 protein: CASSERALSYEQYF. In DNA, the CDR3 is TGTGCCAGCAGTGAGCGGGCCCTCTCCTACGAGCAGTACTTC.

This chain joins TRBV6-6 and TRBJ1-2; weak D call: TRBD1 (6 bases). The germline V gene has CDR1 MNHNY and CDR2 SVGAGI (reference sequence). V lost 5 bases, J lost 4 bases, and 17 bases lay in between. The CDR3 runs to 15 residues. The CDR3 is CASSPGGVEGYGYTF. The CDR3 DNA reads TGTGCCAGCAGTCCGGGGGGCGTCGAAGGCTATGGCTACACCTTC.

This clone occurred once. CDR3 nucleotides: TGTGCCAGCAGCGTAGCTGCGACTAGCGGGAGAGGGGATACCGGGGAGCTGTTTTTT. This translates into CASSVAATSGRGDTGELFF. J is TRBJ2-2 and V is TRBV9; 12 nucleotides match TRBD2. The V segment lost 0 bases and the J segment 5 bases; nucleotides outside the gene matches: 11. The germline V gene has CDR1 SGDLS and CDR2 YYNGEE. CDR3 length: 19 amino acids.

The gene calls are TRBV28 and TRBJ2-3; weak D call: TRBD2 (7 bases). The germline CDR1 and CDR2 sequences are MDHEN and SYDVKM. The CDR3 is made up of 15 amino acids. Trimming shortened V by 5 bases and J by 0 bases, and 12 bases separated the two germline ends. The CDR3 nucleotides read TGTGCCAGCAGTAAGGCGGGGGCCAGCACAGATACGCAGTATTTT. It translates to CASSKAGASTDTQYF.

This clone was seen once. Other DNA sequences of this sample code for an identical CDR3. The chain couples TRBV20-1 to TRBJ2-7; no firm D call. Looked up from germline, CDR1 is DFQATT and CDR2 is SNEGSKA (reference sequence). Trimming removed 6 bases at V and 1 base at J, with 7 bases between. This CDR3 contains 11 residues. Here the CDR3 DNA reads TGCAGTGCCCTCCAGTCCTACGAGCAGTACTTC. Its translation is CSALQSYEQYF.

This sequence joins TRBV4-2 and TRBJ2-2; D is possibly TRBD1 (6 bases). Germline lookup yields CDR1 LGHNA and CDR2 YNFKEQ. The CDR3 spans 15 residues. Deletions cut 5 bases from V and 5 bases from J, with 15 bases between. The CDR3 nucleotides read TGTGCCAGCAGCAGTTCTACAGGGATAACCGGGGAGCTGTTTTTT. It translates to CASSSSTGITGELFF.

V usage is TRBV5-1 and J usage is TRBJ1-3; D is uncertain. Looked up from germline, CDR1 is SGHRS and CDR2 is YFSETQ. This CDR3 region has 15 residues. Between the trimmed V and J ends, which lost 1 base and 4 bases, there was a span of 12 bases. CDR3 sequence: CASSLNGPGGNTIYF. The CDR3 region has the DNA TGCGCCAGCAGCTTGAACGGCCCGGGCGGAAACACCATATATTTT.

The count of this clone is one. This CDR3 is also generated by other DNA sequences in the sample. V usage is TRBV18 and J usage is TRBJ2-5; D gene unclear. This CDR3 region has 14 residues. The ends were cut back, 3 bases at V and 0 bases at J, with 8 bases in the middle. Germline V gene data show CDR1 as KGHSH and CDR2 as LQKENI. CDR3 DNA sequence: TGTGCCAGCTCACCGAGGCGGAACCAAGAGACCCAGTACTTC. Its protein product is CASSPRRNQETQYF.

The chain recombines TRBV11-3 with TRBJ2-3, with a weak D call TRBD1 (6 bases). CDR3 size: 14 residues. The germline V gene encodes CDR1 SGHNT and CDR2 YENEEA. V was shortened by 3 bases and J by 0 bases, with 7 bases between the two germline ends. CDR3 sequence reads: CASSFQGSTDTQYF. CDR3 coding DNA: TGTGCCAGCAGCTTTCAGGGGAGCACAGATACGCAGTATTTT.

J is TRBJ2-7 and V is TRBV6-1; 8 bases fit TRBD1. The CDR3 extends over 14 amino acids. Germline trimming cut 8 bases from V and 0 bases from J; bases unmatched to any gene: 6. In germline, CDR1 is MNHNS, CDR2 SASEGT. The CDR3 here is CASARTGSSYEQYF. CDR3 coding DNA: TGTGCCAGCGCGCGGACAGGGAGCTCCTACGAGCAGTACTTC.

The J gene is TRBJ1-1, the V gene TRBV30; unclear D gene. Germline V gives CDR1 GTSNPN, CDR2 SVGIG (reference sequence). The V and J ends lost 0 bases and 1 base respectively, with 12 bases between them. This CDR3 is 15 amino acids long. The CDR3 protein is CAWSVSGSKNTEAFF. DNA for the CDR3: TGTGCCTGGAGTGTATCCGGGAGTAAGAACACTGAAGCTTTCTTT.

DNA for the CDR3: TGCGCCAGCAGGAAAAAAGGACAGGGGGCTATCGGGGAGCTGTTTTTT. Amino acid sequence: CASRKKGQGAIGELFF. The chain employs TRBV10-1 and TRBJ2-2, with 11 bases aligning to TRBD1. V trimming: 6 bases; J trimming: 7 bases; junction bases outside the gene matches: 10. CDR1 and CDR2 from the germline V gene are WNHNN and SYGVQD (reference sequence). This CDR3 comprises 16 residues.

The CDR3 is CASSSLEGWGEKLFF. Written as DNA, the CDR3 is TGTGCCAGCAGCAGCTTAGAGGGCTGGGGTGAAAAACTGTTTTTT. V usage is TRBV7-8 and J usage is TRBJ1-4; D remains ambiguous. CDR1 and CDR2 from the germline V gene are SGHVS and FQNEAQ. The CDR3 length is 15 residues. V lost 5 bases to trimming and J lost 7 bases, with 17 bases between them.

The chain recombines TRBV10-1 with TRBJ2-3, with TRBD2 matching over 9 bases. The V gene end was trimmed by 0 bases and the J gene end by 4 bases; junction bases not matched to a gene: 8. CDR3 length: 17 residues. Germline CDR1 and CDR2: WNHNN and SYGVQD (reference sequence). The CDR3 loop reads CASSESGLAGVPDTQYF. The CDR3 bases are TGCGCCAGCAGTGAGTCGGGGTTAGCGGGAGTCCCAGATACGCAGTATTTT.

The chain links TRBV6-6 to TRBJ1-5; D is ambiguous. V lost 4 bases to trimming and J lost 4 bases, with 5 bases between them. Germline values: CDR1 MNHNY, CDR2 SVGAGI (reference sequence). This CDR3 is 12 amino acids long. The CDR3 protein is CASSLTNQPQHF. In DNA form, the CDR3 reads TGTGCCAGCAGTTTGACGAATCAGCCCCAGCATTTT.

The genes are TRBV14 and TRBJ2-3; D gene ambiguous. Trimming cost V 4 bases and J 4 bases, with 18 bases left between them. This CDR3 has 16 residues. From germline, CDR1 is SGHDN and CDR2 FVKESK. CDR3 protein: CASSPGGVFIADTQYF. CDR3 nucleotide sequence: TGTGCCAGCAGCCCGGGTGGGGTTTTTATTGCAGATACGCAGTATTTT.

The chain joins TRBV9 to TRBJ2-7, with D unclear. V was clipped by 1 base and J by 0 bases, with 11 bases between them. This CDR3 has 15 residues. The germline gives CDR1 SGDLS, CDR2 YYNGEE. CDR3 loop: CASSVNLLSSYEQYF. The CDR3 DNA is TGTGCCAGCAGCGTAAATCTACTGAGCTCCTACGAGCAGTACTTC.

Concerning this clone itself: The identical CDR3 is also encoded by other nucleotide sequences in the sample. This chain uses TRBV12-5 with TRBJ2-5, with 10 bases that match TRBD2. V shed 3 bases and J 4 bases; nucleotides not matched to a gene: 2. The CDR3 is 14 amino acids. In germline, CDR1 is LGHNT, CDR2 FRNRAP. In nucleotides, the CDR3 is TGTGCTAGTGGTTTAGCGGGAGGGGGAGAGACCCAGTACTTC. It encodes CASGLAGGGETQYF.

CDR3 protein: CASSQSGQGYGYTF. Here the CDR3 DNA reads TGTGCCAGCAGTCAATCAGGACAGGGGTATGGCTACACCTTC. The chain combines TRBV5-4 with TRBJ1-2; 9 bases map to TRBD1. J lost 5 bases, V lost 5 bases, and 7 bases had no gene match. The germline CDR1 and CDR2 sequences are SGHNT and YYREEE (reference sequence). The CDR3 consists of 14 residues.

As regards this clone: This CDR3 is also generated by other DNA sequences in the sample. The chain has TRBV7-8 and TRBJ2-5; TRBD1 might be the D (7 bases). V was trimmed by 5 bases and J by 4 bases, leaving 8 bases between them. This CDR3 has 12 residues. In germline, CDR1 is SGHVS, CDR2 FQNEAQ. CDR3 nucleotides: TGTGCCAGCAGCCAGGGGGGAGAGACCCAGTACTTC. As protein: CASSQGGETQYF.

The chain recombines TRBV27 with TRBJ1-2; TRBD1 matches 10 bases. Looked up from germline, CDR1 is MNHEY and CDR2 is SMNVEV (reference sequence). The CDR3 length is 17 residues. The junction had 11 bases not matched to a gene; V was cut back by 5 bases and J by 2 bases. CDR3 in amino acids: CASSPDRGLHSNYGYTF. The CDR3 coding sequence is TGTGCCAGCAGTCCAGACAGGGGGCTCCACTCCAACTATGGCTACACCTTC.

The rearrangement links TRBV6-6 to TRBJ1-2, with D maybe TRBD1 (6 bases). Germline V gene lookup returns CDR1 MNHNY and CDR2 SVGAGI (reference sequence). This CDR3 is built from 15 residues. The germline V and J ends were trimmed by 0 bases and 0 bases, with 8 bases remaining between them. CDR3 sequence reads: CASSYSGGTNYGYTF. DNA for the CDR3: TGTGCCAGCAGTTACTCAGGGGGAACTAACTATGGCTACACCTTC.

The chain links TRBV5-6 to TRBJ2-3; D gene unclear. Deletions cut 6 bases from V and 6 bases from J, with 11 bases between. Per the germline V gene, CDR1 is SGHDT and CDR2 is YYEEEE. The CDR3 spans 12 residues. In DNA form, the CDR3 reads TGTGCCAGCAACCAACTAACGGATACGCAGTATTTT. Protein product: CASNQLTDTQYF.